These 15 T cell receptor beta chains originate from one sample sequenced in a study of blood T cell repertoires in COVID-19. The data were produced by immunoSEQ multiplex PCR, yet TCRdb's version contains in-frame clones alone and is incomplete. The table has some 140,000 clones, about 72% seen once. Sequenced sample: peripheral blood. The receptor source for this set is a man between 60 and 75 years old who had recovered from COVID-19.

A note on this clone: At one end, the junction sequence differs from germline, possibly due to a read error. This chain connects TRBV5-4 to TRBJ2-4; 11 bases agree with TRBD2. CDR1 and CDR2 (germline): SGHNT, YYREEE (reference sequence). The CDR3 runs to 12 residues. The CDR3 is CASSPGLAVEVF. The CDR3, as DNA: TGTGCCAGCAGCCCGGGACTAGCGGTGGAGGTCTTC.

V usage is TRBV11-3 and J usage is TRBJ2-2; D is perhaps TRBD1 (5 bases). Trimming stripped 5 bases from V and 1 base from J, with 11 bases between. Germline V gene lookup returns CDR1 SGHNT and CDR2 YENEEA. The CDR3 loop spans 15 amino acids. CDR3 loop: CASSALTGNTGELFF. In DNA form, the CDR3 reads TGTGCCAGCAGCGCCCTTACAGGGAACACCGGGGAGCTGTTTTTT.

The chain joins TRBV28 to TRBJ1-2, with D perhaps matching TRBD1 (5 bases). The CDR3 runs 12 residues. CDR1 is MDHEN and CDR2 is SYDVKM in the germline V gene. The germline V and J ends were trimmed by 6 bases and 6 bases, with 11 bases remaining between them. The CDR3 here is CASSDRRDGYTF. CDR3 coding DNA: TGTGCCAGCAGCGACAGACGGGATGGCTACACCTTC.

This chain joins TRBV5-1 and TRBJ2-3; 7 nucleotides align to TRBD2. Germline CDR1 and CDR2: SGHRS and YFSETQ. CDR3 length: 19 amino acids. With 1 base clipped from V and 4 bases from J, the junction kept 18 bases outside the gene matches. CDR3 sequence: CASSLRGPGQGLIADTQYF. The CDR3 coding sequence is TGCGCCAGCAGCTTGAGGGGCCCAGGGCAGGGACTAATTGCAGATACGCAGTATTTT.

The table lists this clone with a count of one. This chain uses TRBV7-9 with TRBJ1-4; D is unresolved. Germline assignment: CDR1 SEHNR and CDR2 FQNEAQ (reference sequence). V was cut by 5 bases and J by 7 bases, with 8 bases left in between. The CDR3 runs 12 residues. The CDR3, as DNA: TGTGCCAGCAGCACTACCGTTGAAAAACTGTTTTTT. Translated, it gives CASSTTVEKLFF.

V gene TRBV19 combines with J gene TRBJ2-2; 9 positions match TRBD2. The ends lost 5 bases at V and 2 bases at J; junction bases unmatched: 6. Germline CDR1 reads LNHDA; CDR2 reads SQIVND (reference sequence). The CDR3 contains 16 residues. This chain's CDR3 is CASSRREGTNTGELFF. The CDR3 nucleotides read TGTGCCAGTAGTCGGCGGGAGGGGACTAACACCGGGGAGCTGTTTTTT.

The gene calls are TRBV11-2 and TRBJ2-5; TRBD2 might be the D (7 bases). The CDR3 covers 16 residues. The V end was cut by 0 bases, the J end by 9 bases, with 20 bases between. Germline V gene lookup returns CDR1 SGHAT and CDR2 FQNNGV. The CDR3 DNA follows: TGTGCCAGCAGCTTAGATCTAAGGGGGGGCCGGGGGTCCCAGTACTTC. Translated: CASSLDLRGGRGSQYF.

The chain recombines TRBV28 with TRBJ2-1, with TRBD1 matching over 10 bases. Per the germline V gene, CDR1 is MDHEN and CDR2 is SYDVKM. The CDR3 has 15 residues. V shed 6 bases and J 7 bases; nucleotides not matched to a gene: 9. CDR3 region: CASRPPGQGNNEQFF. CDR3 bases: TGTGCCAGCAGACCTCCGGGACAGGGGAATAATGAGCAGTTCTTC.

The chain combines TRBV7-2 with TRBJ2-3; a possible D gene is TRBD1 (5 bases). The CDR3 has 16 residues. CDR1 SGHTA and CDR2 FQGNSA come from the germline V gene. The germline V and J ends were trimmed by 3 bases and 1 base, with 14 bases remaining between them. The CDR3 DNA reads as TGTGCCAGCAGCTTTGCCAGGGTGCTCGGCACAGATACGCAGTATTTT. This gives the protein CASSFARVLGTDTQYF.

This clone was counted between two and nine times. The CDR3 DNA reads as TGTGCCAGTATTCAACGGTCCTACGCGGGAGGAAACACCATATATTTT. Its translation: CASIQRSYAGGNTIYF. This chain uses TRBV19 with TRBJ1-3, with unresolved D. V was cut by 7 bases and J by 4 bases, with 20 bases left in between. Germline V gene sequence: CDR1 LNHDA, CDR2 SQIVND (reference sequence). The CDR3 has 16 residues.

The chain uses TRBV15 and TRBJ1-5; no clear D. The ends were cut back, 5 bases at V and 0 bases at J, with 14 bases in the middle. CDR1 LNHNV and CDR2 YYDKDF come from the germline V gene (reference sequence). This CDR3 region has 16 residues. In DNA, the CDR3 is TGTGCCACCAGCCCTCGGTCCTCTTATAGCAATCAGCCCCAGCATTTT. The encoded protein is CATSPRSSYSNQPQHF.

V is TRBV10-3 and J is TRBJ2-1, with D tentatively TRBD2 (7 bases). Trimming shortened V by 6 bases and J by 6 bases, and 15 bases separated the two germline ends. CDR3 length equals 14 residues. In germline, CDR1 is ENHRY, CDR2 SYGVKD. CDR3 protein: CAISGGRGSNEQFF. In nucleotides, the CDR3 is TGTGCCATCAGCGGGGGGCGGGGAAGCAATGAGCAGTTCTTC.

The chain carries TRBV28 and TRBJ2-7; the D gene is possibly TRBD2 (5 bases). Germline V lookup: CDR1 MDHEN, CDR2 SYDVKM. The CDR3 runs to 13 residues. With 5 bases removed from V and 4 bases from J, the gap between germline ends came to 12 bases. CDR3 bases: TGTGCCAGCAGTCGAGGAGCGGCATACGAGCAGTACTTC. It codes for CASSRGAAYEQYF.

The chain joins TRBV5-6 to TRBJ1-2; 11 bases fit TRBD1. Germline V gene sequence: CDR1 SGHDT, CDR2 YYEEEE. V was pared by 4 bases and J by 8 bases, with 10 bases of the junction left unmatched. The length of the CDR3 is 15 residues. CDR3 DNA: TGTGCCAGCAGCCCTAGGGACAGGGGGATGCAAGGCTACACCTTC. It encodes CASSPRDRGMQGYTF.

This clone occurred once. The J gene is TRBJ2-4, the V gene TRBV19, with 8 bases lining up with TRBD2. There are 15 residues in the CDR3. The germline V gene encodes CDR1 LNHDA and CDR2 SQIVND (reference sequence). Trimming took 3 bases from V and 1 from J; bases not matched to a gene: 2. The CDR3 nucleotides are TGTGCCAGTAGTATCGGCGGGGGGGCCAAAAACATTCAGTACTTC. This encodes CASSIGGGAKNIQYF.